The T cell receptor (beta chain) under discussion was sequenced for a study of blood T cell repertoires in COVID-19. V was trimmed by 0 bases and J by 0 bases, leaving 7 bases between them. The CDR3 loop spans 15 amino acids. CDR1 and CDR2 from the germline V gene are MNHEY and SVGAGI. The method was immunoSEQ multiplex PCR; TCRdb's version includes in-frame clones alone and lacks a portion of them. The data contain approximately 58,000 clones, roughly 82% of them singletons. The chain links TRBV6-5 to TRBJ2-3; maybe TRBD1 (5 bases). This TCR derives from a woman in her sixties with acute or convalescent COVID-19. The sample taken for sequencing was peripheral blood. Written as DNA, the CDR3 is TGTGCCAGCAGTTACTCGCCAGGGAGCACAGATACGCAGTATTTT. This translates into CASSYSPGSTDTQYF.